Included here is one TCR beta chain sequence, with context. V lost 0 bases and J lost 2, with 14 bases in between. CDR3 size: 16 residues. Per germline, CDR1 MNHEY and CDR2 SVGEGT. This sample is drawn from a study of blood T cell repertoires in COVID-19. As for the study in general: Acute and convalescent COVID-19 samples came from the United States, Italy and Spain. In each case, the material was cDNA or gDNA derived from T cells, B-cell-depleted T cells, or PBMCs.

Clones were read by immunoSEQ multiplex PCR, and TCRdb kept only the in-frame ones, dropping some. The sample has 350,000 to 400,000 clones, more than 75% seen once. Sequencing was done on a sample of PBMCs or T cells enriched from blood (not recorded which). The receptor's source is a man in his forties in a cohort exposed to, infected with or recovered from COVID-19 (not recorded which). The chain is built from TRBV6-2 or TRBV6-3 and TRBJ2-7; possibly TRBD2 for D (5 bases). CDR3 nucleotide sequence: TGTGCCAGCAGTTACTCGAGTTCGGAGGTAACCTACGAGCAGTACTTC. Translation: CASSYSSSEVTYEQYF.